Sequencing of this T cell receptor beta chain was carried out in a study of T cell clonality in common variable immunodeficiency. Whole-study results and caveats: Compared with healthy controls, CVID subjects showed increased TCRbeta clonality, mostly in about a third.

A word on this clone: What it recognizes is unknown. The DNA ends 3 residues before the CDR3 does, and the rest of the CDR3 is filled in from the germline J gene.

The CDR3 loop spans 14 amino acids. CDR1 is GTSNPN and CDR2 is SVGIG in the germline V gene (reference sequence). CVID and control samples used equivalent genomic DNA input. TCRdb keeps only in-frame clones here, not all; method: immunoSEQ multiplex PCR. Recorded here are some 60,000 clones, none singletons. The sequencing sample was made of peripheral blood mononuclear cells. The chain joins TRBV30 to TRBJ1-1, with D tentatively TRBD1 (6 bases). The source is a person aged 18 to 75 in good health. CDR3 in amino acids: CAWSAGGGTDTAFF. The covered CDR3 bases are TGTGCCTGGAGTGCTGGTGGGGGCACAGATACG.